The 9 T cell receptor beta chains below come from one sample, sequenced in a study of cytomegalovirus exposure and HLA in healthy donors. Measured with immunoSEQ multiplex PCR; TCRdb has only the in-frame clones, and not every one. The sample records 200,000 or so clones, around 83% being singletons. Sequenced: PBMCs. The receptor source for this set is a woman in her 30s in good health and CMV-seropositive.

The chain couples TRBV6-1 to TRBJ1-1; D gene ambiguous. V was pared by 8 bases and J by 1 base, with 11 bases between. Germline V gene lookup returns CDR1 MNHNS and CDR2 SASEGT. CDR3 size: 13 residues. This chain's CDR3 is CASLGTPNTEAFF. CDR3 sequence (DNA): TGTGCCAGCTTGGGCACCCCGAACACTGAAGCTTTCTTT.

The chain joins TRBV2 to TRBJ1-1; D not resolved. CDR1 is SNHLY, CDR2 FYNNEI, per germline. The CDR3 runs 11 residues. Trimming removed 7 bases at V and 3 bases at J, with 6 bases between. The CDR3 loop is CASTQDTEAFF. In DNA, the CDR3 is TGTGCCAGCACCCAGGACACTGAAGCTTTCTTT.

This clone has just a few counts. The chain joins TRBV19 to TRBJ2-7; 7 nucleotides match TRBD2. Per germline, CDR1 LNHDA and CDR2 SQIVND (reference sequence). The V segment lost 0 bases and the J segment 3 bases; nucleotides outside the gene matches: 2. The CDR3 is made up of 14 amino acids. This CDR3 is CASSIDSGFYEQYF. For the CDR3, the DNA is TGTGCCAGTAGTATAGATAGCGGGTTCTACGAGCAGTACTTC. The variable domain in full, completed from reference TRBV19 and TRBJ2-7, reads DGGITQSPKYLFRKEGQNVTLSCEQNLNHDAMYWYRQDPGQGLRLIYYSQIVNDFQKGDIAEGYSVSREKKESFPLTVTSAQKNPTAFYLCASSIDSGFYEQYFGPGTRLTVT.

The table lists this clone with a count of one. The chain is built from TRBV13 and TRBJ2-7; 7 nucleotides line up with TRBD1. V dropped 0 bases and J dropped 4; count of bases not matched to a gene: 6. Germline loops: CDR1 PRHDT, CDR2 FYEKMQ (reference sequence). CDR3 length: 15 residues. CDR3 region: CASSLGTGSQYEQYF. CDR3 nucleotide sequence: TGTGCCAGCAGCTTAGGGACAGGGTCCCAATACGAGCAGTACTTC.

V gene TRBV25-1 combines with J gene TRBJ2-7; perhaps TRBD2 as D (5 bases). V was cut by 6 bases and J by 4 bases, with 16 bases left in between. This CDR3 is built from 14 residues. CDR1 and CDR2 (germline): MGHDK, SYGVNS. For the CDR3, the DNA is TGTGCCAGCAGCCACCCGGGGAGTTCTTACGAGCAGTACTTC. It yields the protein CASSHPGSSYEQYF.

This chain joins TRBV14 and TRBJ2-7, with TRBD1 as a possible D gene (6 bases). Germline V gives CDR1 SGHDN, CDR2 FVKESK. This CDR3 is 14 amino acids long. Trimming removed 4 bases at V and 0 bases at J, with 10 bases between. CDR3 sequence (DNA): TGTGCCAGCAGCCGAGGGGGAAGCTCCTACGAGCAGTACTTC. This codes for CASSRGGSSYEQYF.

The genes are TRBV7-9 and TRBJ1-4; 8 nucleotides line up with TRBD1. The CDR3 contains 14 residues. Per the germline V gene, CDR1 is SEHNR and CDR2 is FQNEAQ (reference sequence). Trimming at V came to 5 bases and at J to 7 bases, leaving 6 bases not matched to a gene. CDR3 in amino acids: CASSPRQGIEKLFF. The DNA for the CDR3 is TGTGCCAGCAGCCCACGACAGGGGATTGAAAAACTGTTTTTT.

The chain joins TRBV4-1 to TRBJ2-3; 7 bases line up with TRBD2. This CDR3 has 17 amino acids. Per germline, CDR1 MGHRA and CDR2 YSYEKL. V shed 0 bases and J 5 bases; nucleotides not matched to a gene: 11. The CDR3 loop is CASSQDVTWGGGDTQYF. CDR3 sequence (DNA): TGCGCCAGCAGCCAAGATGTAACGTGGGGGGGAGGAGATACGCAGTATTTT.

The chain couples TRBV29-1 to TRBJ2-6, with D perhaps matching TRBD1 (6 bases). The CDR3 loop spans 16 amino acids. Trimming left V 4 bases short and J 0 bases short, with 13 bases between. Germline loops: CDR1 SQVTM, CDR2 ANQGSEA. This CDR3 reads CSVGPGQNSGANVLTF. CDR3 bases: TGCAGCGTTGGCCCCGGACAGAACTCTGGGGCCAACGTCCTGACTTTC.